This T cell receptor beta chain was captured by sequencing in a study of human T cells and chemical hapten exposure. Study in general: In the sensitization step, 2% DPC was placed on roughly 2 cm by roughly 2 cm of upper inner arm skin.

Within the library, unique molecular identifiers were attached to each individual cDNA molecule. MiXCR, run by TCRdb on the RACE reads, gives a single entry per CDR3 protein. The sample shows under 300,000 distinct CDR3 sequences, around 7.3% of them seen only once. Time point here: pre-sensitization, week 0. Treatment meaning: therapeutic diphenylcyclopropenone sensitization with weekly scalp DPC. Of note for this clonotype: As yet, its antigen is unknown.

Study-wide findings and caveats: Donors, who had alopecia, may show an immune response that differs from healthy people's.

The receptor comes from a young man with alopecia areata. Some clones in this sample may be carry-over from other donors' samples. The starting material was whole blood, obtained in connection with sensitization to the hapten diphenylcyclopropenone (DPC).

The CDR3: CAISESGQGKSPLHF. The CDR3 coding sequence is TGTGCCATCAGTGAGTCGGGACAGGGAAAATCACCCCTCCACTTT. The chain joins TRBV10-3 to TRBJ1-6, with 9 bases that match TRBD1. Germline V gene sequence: CDR1 ENHRY, CDR2 SYGVKD. The junction had 4 bases not matched to a gene; V was cut back by 0 bases and J by 10 bases. The CDR3 runs 15 residues.